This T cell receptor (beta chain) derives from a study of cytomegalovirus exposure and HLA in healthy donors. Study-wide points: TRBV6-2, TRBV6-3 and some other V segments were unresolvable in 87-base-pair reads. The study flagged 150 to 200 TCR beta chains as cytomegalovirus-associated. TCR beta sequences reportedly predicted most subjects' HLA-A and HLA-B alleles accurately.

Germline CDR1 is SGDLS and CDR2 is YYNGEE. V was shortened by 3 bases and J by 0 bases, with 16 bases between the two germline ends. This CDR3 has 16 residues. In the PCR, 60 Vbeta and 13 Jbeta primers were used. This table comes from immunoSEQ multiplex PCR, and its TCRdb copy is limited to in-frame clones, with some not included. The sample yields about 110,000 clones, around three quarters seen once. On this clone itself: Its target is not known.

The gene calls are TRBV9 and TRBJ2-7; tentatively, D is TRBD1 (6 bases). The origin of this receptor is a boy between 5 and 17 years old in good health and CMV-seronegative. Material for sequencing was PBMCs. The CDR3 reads CASSATLLGGSYEQYF. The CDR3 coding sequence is TGTGCCAGCAGCGCGACCCTCCTAGGGGGCTCCTACGAGCAGTACTTC. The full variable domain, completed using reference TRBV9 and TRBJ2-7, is DSGVTQTPKHLITATGQRVTLRCSPRSGDLSVYWYQQSLDQGLQFLIQYYNGEERAKGNILERFSAQQFPDLHSELNLSSLELGDSALYFCASSATLLGGSYEQYFGPGTRLTVT.